This is a list of T cell receptor beta chains from one sample in a study of cytomegalovirus exposure and HLA in healthy donors. Repertoires were generated with immunoSEQ multiplex PCR, while TCRdb's copy carries only in-frame clones and drops some. The sample includes roughly 200,000 clones, 65% to 80% of them seen just once. The material sequenced was PBMCs. These receptors were obtained from a woman aged 30 to 39 in good health and CMV-seropositive. The CDR3 runs from the conserved cysteine through the conserved F or W. A D gene is named only where the DNA matches it firmly. Not every row has a clone size; where given, it reads once, few, many or a size class.

v_call	d_call	j_call	clone_size	cdr3_aa	cdr3_nt
TRBV11-2	TRBD2	TRBJ2-5	NA	CASSPGTSGDWTQYF	TGTGCCAGCAGCCCCGGGACTAGCGGGGATTGGACCCAGTACTTC
TRBV7-8	TRBD1	TRBJ1-4	NA	CASSYKETGEEKLFF	TGTGCCAGCAGCTATAAAGAAACAGGGGAAGAAAAACTGTTTTTT
TRBV18	TRBD1	TRBJ1-2	NA	CASSADREDGYTF	TGTGCCAGCTCGGCGGACAGGGAGGATGGCTACACCTTC
TRBV18	NA	TRBJ1-1	NA	CASSPPHGGRTEAFF	TGTGCCAGCTCACCCCCCCATGGAGGGCGAACTGAAGCTTTCTTT
TRBV11-3	NA	TRBJ1-1	NA	CASSPMDRVNTEAFF	TGTGCCAGCAGCCCTATGGACAGAGTGAACACTGAAGCTTTCTTT
TRBV6-4	TRBD1	TRBJ2-3	NA	CASKGTGVTDTQYF	TGTGCCAGCAAGGGGACAGGGGTCACAGATACGCAGTATTTT
TRBV27	TRBD2	TRBJ2-1	NA	CASRSGGPGNEQFF	TGTGCCAGCAGGAGCGGGGGGCCGGGCAATGAGCAGTTCTTC
TRBV6-6	TRBD1	TRBJ1-3	NA	CASSGTGSGNTIYF	TGTGCCAGCAGTGGGACAGGGTCTGGAAACACCATATATTTT
TRBV5-4	NA	TRBJ2-1	once	CASSWAIANEQFF	TGTGCCAGCAGCTGGGCTATCGCCAATGAGCAGTTCTTC
TRBV7-2	TRBD2	TRBJ2-7	few	CASSLVSSGYEQYF	TGTGCCAGCAGCTTAGTGTCTAGCGGATACGAGCAGTACTTC
TRBV6-1	TRBD1	TRBJ1-4	once	CASSGEGGASEKLFF	TGTGCCAGCAGTGGCGAAGGGGGCGCGAGTGAAAAACTGTTTTTT
TRBV6-1	NA	TRBJ2-2	NA	CASSPGHRTGELFF	TGTGCCAGCAGTCCGGGACACCGAACCGGGGAGCTGTTTTTT
TRBV7-2	NA	TRBJ1-2	NA	CAGQLGGNYGYTF	TGTGCCGGACAATTAGGGGGTAACTATGGCTACACCTTC
TRBV5-1	TRBD1	TRBJ2-7	NA	CASSPVKFTGEIYEQYF	TGCGCCAGCAGCCCCGTCAAATTCACAGGGGAAATTTACGAGCAGTACTTC
TRBV9	NA	TRBJ2-7	NA	CASSPGQRDYEQYF	TGTGCCAGCAGTCCAGGACAGAGAGACTACGAGCAGTACTTC
TRBV9	TRBD2	TRBJ2-2	NA	CASSDSGLAGGLNTGELFF	TGTGCCAGCAGCGATTCGGGACTAGCGGGGGGCCTGAACACCGGGGAGCTGTTTTTT
TRBV30	TRBD1	TRBJ1-5	few	CAWSHRDREGSNYQPQHF	TGTGCCTGGAGTCACCGGGACAGGGAAGGGTCAAACTATCAGCCCCAGCATTTT
TRBV11-3	TRBD1	TRBJ1-5	NA	CASTKAEGADSNQPQHF	TGTGCCAGCACCAAGGCAGAGGGGGCGGATAGCAATCAGCCCCAGCATTTT
TRBV7-2	NA	TRBJ2-7	NA	CASSLDPGYEQYF	TGTGCCAGCAGCTTAGATCCAGGCTACGAGCAGTACTTC
TRBV11-2	NA	TRBJ2-1	NA	CASGQNPNGNEQFF	TGTGCCAGCGGACAAAATCCCAACGGTAATGAGCAGTTCTTC
TRBV7-8	NA	TRBJ1-5	NA	CASSLQDRINQPQHF	TGTGCCAGCAGCTTACAGGACAGAATTAATCAGCCCCAGCATTTT
TRBV30	TRBD1	TRBJ1-1	NA	CAWSSRTGMGGTEAFF	TGTGCCTGGAGTTCCCGGACAGGGATGGGAGGCACTGAAGCTTTCTTT
TRBV10-2	TRBD2	TRBJ2-3	NA	CASSEQIAGGHSTDTQYF	TGCGCCAGCAGTGAGCAGATAGCGGGAGGCCATAGCACAGATACGCAGTATTTT
TRBV11-3	TRBD2	TRBJ2-7	NA	CASSHLGLAGGRHEQYF	TGTGCCAGCAGCCACCTTGGGCTAGCGGGAGGGCGCCACGAGCAGTACTTC
TRBV5-4	NA	TRBJ2-7	NA	CASSTQAAHEQYF	TGTGCCAGCAGCACCCAGGCAGCCCACGAGCAGTACTTC
TRBV2	NA	TRBJ2-1	NA	CASSEGTSLAYNEQFF	TGTGCCAGCAGTGAGGGCACTAGTCTCGCCTACAATGAGCAGTTCTTC
TRBV19	TRBD1	TRBJ2-3	NA	CASSTRGTGGVSDTQYF	TGTGCCAGTAGCACAAGAGGGACAGGGGGCGTATCAGATACGCAGTATTTT
TRBV19	NA	TRBJ1-5	once	CAVRDRSSNQPQHF	TGTGCCGTCCGAGACAGATCTAGCAATCAGCCCCAGCATTTT
TRBV7-2	NA	TRBJ2-5	NA	CASSLDKIGTQYF	TGTGCCAGCAGCTTGGACAAGATTGGTACCCAGTACTTC
TRBV11-2	NA	TRBJ1-6	NA	CASSFVTDSPLHF	TGTGCCAGCAGCTTTGTCACGGATTCACCCCTCCACTTT
TRBV11-3	NA	TRBJ2-1	NA	CASSPRANEQFF	TGTGCCAGCAGCCCCAGGGCGAATGAGCAGTTCTTC
TRBV11-3	NA	TRBJ2-7	NA	CASSADNYEQYF	TGTGCCAGCAGCGCCGACAACTACGAGCAGTACTTC
TRBV2	NA	TRBJ1-4	NA	CASNMGLGGTNEKLFF	TGTGCCAGCAATATGGGTCTAGGGGGAACTAATGAAAAACTGTTTTTT
TRBV29-1	NA	TRBJ1-3	NA	CSVVERGGNTIYF	TGCAGCGTTGTGGAGAGAGGAGGAAACACCATATATTTT
TRBV6-5	NA	TRBJ1-1	NA	CASSAEGHMNTEAFF	TGTGCCAGCAGTGCTGAGGGACACATGAACACTGAAGCTTTCTTT
TRBV29-1	NA	TRBJ1-2	NA	CSTAGANYGYTF	TGCAGCACCGCGGGGGCTAACTATGGCTACACCTTC
TRBV9	TRBD2	TRBJ2-1	NA	CASNLAGGRNEQFF	TGTGCCAGCAACCTAGCGGGGGGGCGCAATGAGCAGTTCTTC
TRBV27	TRBD1	TRBJ2-2	few	CASSRQGAGYTGELFF	TGTGCCAGCAGCCGCCAGGGGGCCGGGTACACCGGGGAGCTGTTTTTT